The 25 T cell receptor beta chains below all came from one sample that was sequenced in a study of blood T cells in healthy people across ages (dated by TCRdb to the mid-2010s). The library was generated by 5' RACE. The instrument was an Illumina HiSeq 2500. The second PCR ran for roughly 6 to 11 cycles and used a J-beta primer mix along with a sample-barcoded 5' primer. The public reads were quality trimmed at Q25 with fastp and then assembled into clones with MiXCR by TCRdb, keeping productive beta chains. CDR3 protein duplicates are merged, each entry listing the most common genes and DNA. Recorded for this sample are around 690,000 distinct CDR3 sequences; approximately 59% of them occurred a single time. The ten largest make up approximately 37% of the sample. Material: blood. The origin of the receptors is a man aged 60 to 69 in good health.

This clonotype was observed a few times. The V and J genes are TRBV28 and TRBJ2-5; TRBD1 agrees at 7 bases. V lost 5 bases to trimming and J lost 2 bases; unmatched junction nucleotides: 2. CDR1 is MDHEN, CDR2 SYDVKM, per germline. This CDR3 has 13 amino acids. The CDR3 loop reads CASSGTAQETQYF. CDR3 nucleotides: TGTGCCAGCAGTGGGACAGCACAAGAGACCCAGTACTTC.

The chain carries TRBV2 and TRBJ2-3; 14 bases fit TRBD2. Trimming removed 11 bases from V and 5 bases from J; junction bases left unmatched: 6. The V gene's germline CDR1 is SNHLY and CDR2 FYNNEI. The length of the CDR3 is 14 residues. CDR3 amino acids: CAGGGLAGEDTQYF. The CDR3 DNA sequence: TGTGCCGGGGGGGGACTAGCGGGAGAAGATACGCAGTATTTT.

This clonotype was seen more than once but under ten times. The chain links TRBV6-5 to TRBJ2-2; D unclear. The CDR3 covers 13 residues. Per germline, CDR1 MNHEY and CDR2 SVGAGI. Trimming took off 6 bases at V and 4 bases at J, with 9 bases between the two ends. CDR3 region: CASRVDFTGELFF. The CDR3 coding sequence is TGTGCCAGCAGGGTTGATTTCACCGGGGAGCTGTTTTTT.

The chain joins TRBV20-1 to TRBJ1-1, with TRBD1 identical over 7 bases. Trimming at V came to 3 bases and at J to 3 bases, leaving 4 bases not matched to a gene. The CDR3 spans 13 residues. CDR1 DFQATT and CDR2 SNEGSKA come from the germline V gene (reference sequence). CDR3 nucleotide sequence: TGCAGTGCTAGGACAGGGCCGGACACTGAAGCTTTCTTT. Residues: CSARTGPDTEAFF.

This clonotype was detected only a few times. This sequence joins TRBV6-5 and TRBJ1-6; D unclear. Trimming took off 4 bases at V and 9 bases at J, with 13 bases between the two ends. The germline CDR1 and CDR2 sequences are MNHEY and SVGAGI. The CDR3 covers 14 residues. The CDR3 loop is CASSSSPFGSPLHF. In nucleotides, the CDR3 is TGTGCCAGCAGTTCCAGCCCTTTTGGTTCACCCCTCCACTTT.

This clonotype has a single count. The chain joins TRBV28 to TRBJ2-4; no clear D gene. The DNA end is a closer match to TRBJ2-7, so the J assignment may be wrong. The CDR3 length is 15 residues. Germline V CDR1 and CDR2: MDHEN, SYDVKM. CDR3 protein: CASSRIRTGTYEQYF. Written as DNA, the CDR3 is TGTGCCAGCAGTCGTATCAGGACCGGAACCTACGAGCAGTACTTC.

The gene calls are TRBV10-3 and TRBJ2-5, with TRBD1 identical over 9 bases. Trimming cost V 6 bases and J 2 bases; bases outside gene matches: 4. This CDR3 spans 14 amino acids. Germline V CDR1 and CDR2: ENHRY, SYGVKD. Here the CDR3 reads CAISDGQGQETQYF. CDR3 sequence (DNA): TGTGCCATCAGCGACGGACAGGGGCAAGAGACCCAGTACTTC.

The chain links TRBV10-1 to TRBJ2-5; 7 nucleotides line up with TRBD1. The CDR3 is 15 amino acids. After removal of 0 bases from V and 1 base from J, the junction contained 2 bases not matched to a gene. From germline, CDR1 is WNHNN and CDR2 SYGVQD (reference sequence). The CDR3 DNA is TGCGCCAGCAGTGAGTCCGGGACAGTCCAAGAGACCCAGTACTTC. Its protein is CASSESGTVQETQYF.

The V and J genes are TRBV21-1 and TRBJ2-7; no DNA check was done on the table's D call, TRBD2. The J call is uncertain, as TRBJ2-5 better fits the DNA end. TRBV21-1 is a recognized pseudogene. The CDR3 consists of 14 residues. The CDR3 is CASRAGEGRETQYF. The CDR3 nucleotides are TGTGCCAGCAGAGCAGGAGAAGGGAGAGAGACCCAGTACTTC.

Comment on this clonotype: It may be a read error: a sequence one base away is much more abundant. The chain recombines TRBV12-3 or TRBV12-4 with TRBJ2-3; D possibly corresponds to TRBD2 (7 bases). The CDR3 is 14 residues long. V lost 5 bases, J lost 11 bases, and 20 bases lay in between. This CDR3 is CASSVGGAGDVQYF. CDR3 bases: TGTGCCAGCAGTGTTGGGGGGGCAGGAGATGTGCAGTATTTT.

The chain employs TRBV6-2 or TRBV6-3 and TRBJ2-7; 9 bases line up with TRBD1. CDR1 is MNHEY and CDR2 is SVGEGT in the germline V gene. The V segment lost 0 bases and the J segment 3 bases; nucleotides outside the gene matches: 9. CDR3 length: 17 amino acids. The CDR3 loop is CASSYSPGQGSNYEQYF. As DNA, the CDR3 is TGTGCCAGCAGTTACTCGCCGGGACAGGGATCCAACTACGAGCAGTACTTC.

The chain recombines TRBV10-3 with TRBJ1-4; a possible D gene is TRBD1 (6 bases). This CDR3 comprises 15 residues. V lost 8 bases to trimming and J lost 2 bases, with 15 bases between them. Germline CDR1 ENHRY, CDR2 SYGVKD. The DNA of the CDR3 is TGTGCCATCGGGAACAGGGAAGGGACTAATGAAAAACTGTTTTTT. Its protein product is CAIGNREGTNEKLFF.

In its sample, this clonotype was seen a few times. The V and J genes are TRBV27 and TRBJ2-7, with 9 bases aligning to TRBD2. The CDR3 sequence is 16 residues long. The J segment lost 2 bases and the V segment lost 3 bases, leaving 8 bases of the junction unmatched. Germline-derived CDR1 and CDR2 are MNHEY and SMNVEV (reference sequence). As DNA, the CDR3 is TGTGCCAGCAGTTTCTTGGGCGGGGGGGCCGCCTACGAGCAGTACTTC. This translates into CASSFLGGGAAYEQYF.

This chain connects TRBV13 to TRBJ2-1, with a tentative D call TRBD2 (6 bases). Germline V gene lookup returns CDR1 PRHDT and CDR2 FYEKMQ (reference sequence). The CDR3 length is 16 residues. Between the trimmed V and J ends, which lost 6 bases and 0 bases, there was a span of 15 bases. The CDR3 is CASRLGGRSSYNEQFF. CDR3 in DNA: TGTGCCAGCAGACTAGGAGGGAGGAGCTCCTACAATGAGCAGTTCTTC.

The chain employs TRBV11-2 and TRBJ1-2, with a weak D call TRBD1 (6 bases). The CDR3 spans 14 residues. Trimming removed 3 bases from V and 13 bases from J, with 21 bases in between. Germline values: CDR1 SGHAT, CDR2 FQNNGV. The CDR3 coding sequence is TGTGCCAGCAGCTTTTCCTCAGGGGCCGATGACTGCACCTTC. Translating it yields CASSFSSGADDCTF.

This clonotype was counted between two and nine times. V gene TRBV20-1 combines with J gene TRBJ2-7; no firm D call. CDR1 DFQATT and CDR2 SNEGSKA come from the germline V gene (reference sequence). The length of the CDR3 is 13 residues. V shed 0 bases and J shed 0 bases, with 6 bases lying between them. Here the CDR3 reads CSARDPRSYEQYF. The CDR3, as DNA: TGCAGTGCTAGAGATCCCCGCTCCTACGAGCAGTACTTC.

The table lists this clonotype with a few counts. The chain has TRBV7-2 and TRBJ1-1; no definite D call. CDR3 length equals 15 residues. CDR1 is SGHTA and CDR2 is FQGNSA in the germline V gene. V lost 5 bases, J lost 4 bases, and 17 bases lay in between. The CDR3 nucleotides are TGTGCCAGCAGCCCCCTTTGGGGTGGGAGCACTGAAGCTTTCTTT. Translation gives CASSPLWGGSTEAFF.

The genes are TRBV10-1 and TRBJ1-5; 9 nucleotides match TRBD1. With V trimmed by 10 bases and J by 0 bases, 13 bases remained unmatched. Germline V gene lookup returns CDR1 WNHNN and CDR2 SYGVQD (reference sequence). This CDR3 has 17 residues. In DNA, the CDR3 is TGCGCCACCACGGACAGGGGAGGTCGTTATAGCAATCAGCCCCAGCATTTT. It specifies CATTDRGGRYSNQPQHF.

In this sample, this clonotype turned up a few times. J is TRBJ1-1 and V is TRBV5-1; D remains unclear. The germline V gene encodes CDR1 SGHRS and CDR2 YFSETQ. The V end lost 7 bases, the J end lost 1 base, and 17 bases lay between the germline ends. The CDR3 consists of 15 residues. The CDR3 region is CASRPSPHENTEAFF. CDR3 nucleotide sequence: TGCGCCAGCCGTCCCAGCCCCCATGAGAACACTGAAGCTTTCTTT.

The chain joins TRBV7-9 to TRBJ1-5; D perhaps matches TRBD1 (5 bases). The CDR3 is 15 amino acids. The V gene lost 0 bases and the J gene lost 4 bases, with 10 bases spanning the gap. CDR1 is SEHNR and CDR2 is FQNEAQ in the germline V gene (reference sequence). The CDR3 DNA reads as TGTGCCAGCAGCTTAGCGCCAGGGACGAATCAGCCCCAGCATTTT. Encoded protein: CASSLAPGTNQPQHF.

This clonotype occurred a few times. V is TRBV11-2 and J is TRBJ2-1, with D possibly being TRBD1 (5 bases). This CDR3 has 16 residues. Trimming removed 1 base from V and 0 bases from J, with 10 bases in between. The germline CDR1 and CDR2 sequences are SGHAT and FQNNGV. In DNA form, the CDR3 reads TGTGCCAGCAGCTTAGTCAGGGTCGGCTCCTACAATGAGCAGTTCTTC. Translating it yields CASSLVRVGSYNEQFF.

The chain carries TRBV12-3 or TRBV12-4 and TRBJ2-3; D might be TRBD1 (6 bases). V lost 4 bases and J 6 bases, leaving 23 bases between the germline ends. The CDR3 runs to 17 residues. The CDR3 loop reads CASSSLGWGQGRDTQYF. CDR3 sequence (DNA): TGTGCCAGCAGTTCCCTTGGGTGGGGGCAGGGAAGGGATACGCAGTATTTT.

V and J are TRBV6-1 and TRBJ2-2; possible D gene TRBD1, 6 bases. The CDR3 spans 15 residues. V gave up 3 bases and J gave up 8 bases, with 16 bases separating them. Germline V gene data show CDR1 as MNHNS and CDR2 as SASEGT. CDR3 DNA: TGTGCCAGCAGTGAGCCGGGACACACAACGGGGGAGCTGTTTTTT. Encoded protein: CASSEPGHTTGELFF.

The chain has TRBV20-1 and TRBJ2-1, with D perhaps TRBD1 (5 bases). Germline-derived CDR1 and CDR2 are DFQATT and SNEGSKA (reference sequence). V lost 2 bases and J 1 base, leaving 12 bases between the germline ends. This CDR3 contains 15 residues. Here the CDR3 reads CSARSAGSSYNEQFF. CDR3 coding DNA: TGCAGTGCTAGATCGGCAGGGTCGTCCTACAATGAGCAGTTCTTC.

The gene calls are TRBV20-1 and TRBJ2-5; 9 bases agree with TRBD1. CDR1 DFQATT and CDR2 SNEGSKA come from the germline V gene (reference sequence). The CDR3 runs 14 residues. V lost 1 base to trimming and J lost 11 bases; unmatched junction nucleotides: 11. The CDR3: CSARGDRDPREQYF. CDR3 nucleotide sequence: TGCAGTGCTAGAGGGGACAGGGACCCTCGGGAGCAGTACTTC.